These 14 T cell receptor beta chains were all obtained from the same sample, sequenced in a study of neoadjuvant anti-PD-1 for oral cavity cancer. Here immunoSEQ multiplex PCR was the method, and the copy in TCRdb shows in-frame clones only, minus some. The profile shows around 8,000 clones, about 67% of them singletons. Time point described: after neoadjuvant nivolumab, at surgical resection. The sequenced sample was PBMCs, obtained after nivolumab (anti-PD-1) treatment. The receptor source for this set is a person between 40 and 85 years old with oral cavity squamous cell carcinoma.

This clone was observed a few times. CDR3 sequence: CASSFDRGTYNEQFF. CDR3 bases: TGTGCCAGCAGCTTCGACAGAGGCACCTACAATGAGCAGTTCTTC. This chain uses TRBV7-2 with TRBJ2-1, with D possibly TRBD1 on 5 matching bases. The CDR3 sequence is 15 residues long. The germline V gene encodes CDR1 SGHTA and CDR2 FQGNSA. Trimming stripped 3 bases from V and 2 bases from J, with 11 bases between.

This chain joins TRBV6-5 and TRBJ2-3; D remains ambiguous. The CDR3 covers 13 residues. Germline V gene sequence: CDR1 MNHEY, CDR2 SVGAGI. V dropped 7 bases and J dropped 6 bases, with 14 bases sitting between them. This chain's CDR3 is CASNAGQQDTQYF. CDR3 bases: TGTGCCAGCAACGCAGGCCAACAGGATACGCAGTATTTT.

This chain connects TRBV11-2 to TRBJ1-1, with D maybe TRBD1 (5 bases). The CDR3 runs 13 residues. V lost 2 bases, J lost 6 bases, and 10 bases lay in between. Germline V gene data show CDR1 as SGHAT and CDR2 as FQNNGV. CDR3 sequence reads: CASSLRQLAEAFF. The CDR3 DNA follows: TGTGCCAGCAGCTTACGACAGTTGGCTGAAGCTTTCTTT.

This clone was seen only a few times. This chain joins TRBV6-6 and TRBJ2-7; no firm D call. The CDR3 is made up of 16 amino acids. Germline lookup yields CDR1 MNHNY and CDR2 SVGAGI (reference sequence). V was pared by 2 bases and J by 7 bases, with 21 bases between. The CDR3 loop reads CASSYPGDQRAGEQYF. The CDR3 nucleotides are TGTGCCAGCAGTTACCCCGGAGACCAAAGGGCCGGGGAGCAGTACTTC.

The rearrangement joins TRBV19 to TRBJ2-2; TRBD2 agrees at 11 bases. In germline, CDR1 is LNHDA, CDR2 SQIVND (reference sequence). The CDR3 length is 15 residues. The V segment lost 5 bases and the J segment 4 bases; nucleotides outside the gene matches: 3. Here the CDR3 DNA reads TGTGCCAGTAGTCTGGGGACTAGCGGCACCGGGGAGCTGTTTTTT. Amino acids: CASSLGTSGTGELFF.

The rearrangement links TRBV27 to TRBJ1-4; 7 nucleotides match TRBD1. V lost 4 bases and J lost 4; bases outside the gene matches: 3. The CDR3 extends over 14 amino acids. Per the germline V gene, CDR1 is MNHEY and CDR2 is SMNVEV (reference sequence). Written as DNA, the CDR3 is TGTGCCAGCAGTTCGGGACAGCGTAATGAAAAACTGTTTTTT. This gives the protein CASSSGQRNEKLFF.

V and J are TRBV5-1 and TRBJ2-3; 7 bases are shared with TRBD2. The germline V gene encodes CDR1 SGHRS and CDR2 YFSETQ. The CDR3 sequence is 14 residues long. V shed 4 bases and J 3 bases; nucleotides not matched to a gene: 5. The CDR3 is CASSPGGTTDTQYF. The CDR3 bases are TGCGCCAGCAGCCCCGGGGGGACTACAGATACGCAGTATTTT. Full variable domain (missing parts from reference TRBV5-1 and TRBJ2-3): KAGVTQTPRYLIKTRGQQVTLSCSPISGHRSVSWYQQTPGQGLQFLFEYFSETQRNKGNFPGRFSGRQFSNSRSEMNVSTLELGDSALYLCASSPGGTTDTQYFGPGTRLTVL.

This clone came up once. This sequence joins TRBV10-2 and TRBJ2-2; perhaps TRBD1 as D (5 bases). Germline V CDR1 and CDR2: WSHSY, SAAADI. The V end lost 3 bases, the J end lost 1 base, and 15 bases lay between the germline ends. This CDR3 comprises 17 residues. CDR3 DNA sequence: TGCGCCAGCAGTGAAAGCTTTGGACACCGGAACACCGGGGAGCTGTTTTTT. Translated: CASSESFGHRNTGELFF.

This sequence joins TRBV6-4 and TRBJ2-2; 8 bases are a match to TRBD1. Germline V gene lookup returns CDR1 MRHNA and CDR2 SNTAGT. V shed 3 bases and J 1 base; nucleotides not matched to a gene: 1. The CDR3 contains 15 residues. CDR3 sequence reads: CASSEGTGNTGELFF. In DNA form, the CDR3 reads TGTGCCAGCAGTGAGGGGACAGGGAACACCGGGGAGCTGTTTTTT.

In this sample, this clone turned up a few times. The chain couples TRBV4-1 to TRBJ1-2, with 7 bases lining up with TRBD1. From germline, CDR1 is MGHRA and CDR2 YSYEKL. This CDR3 spans 16 amino acids. V lost 6 bases and J lost 8; bases outside the gene matches: 18. The CDR3 protein is CASREGQTSPWIGYTF. CDR3 DNA sequence: TGCGCCAGCAGAGAGGGACAGACGTCACCCTGGATAGGCTACACCTTC.

This clone has only a few counts. The rearrangement uses TRBV19 and TRBJ1-2; D may be TRBD1 (6 bases). The CDR3 is 16 amino acids. Germline CDR1 reads LNHDA; CDR2 reads SQIVND (reference sequence). The V and J ends lost 6 bases and 1 base respectively, with 18 bases between them. The CDR3 loop reads CASRTTYGTLNYGYTF. DNA for the CDR3: TGTGCCAGTAGGACAACTTACGGGACACTTAACTATGGCTACACCTTC.

The chain joins TRBV14 to TRBJ1-1; D is unclear. The CDR3 totals 14 residues. V lost 1 base to trimming and J lost 1 base, with 7 bases between them. Germline V gives CDR1 SGHDN, CDR2 FVKESK. The CDR3 loop is CASSQGSRNTEAFF. Written as DNA, the CDR3 is TGTGCCAGCAGCCAAGGGAGTCGGAACACTGAAGCTTTCTTT.

The V and J genes are TRBV4-1 and TRBJ1-1; 8 bases align to TRBD1. V lost 4 bases and J lost 6; bases outside the gene matches: 16. The CDR3 contains 17 residues. From germline, CDR1 is MGHRA and CDR2 YSYEKL. The CDR3, as DNA: TGCGCCAGCAGCCCAGTCCTAAACCGGGGACAGGTTCCTGAAGCTTTCTTT. This codes for CASSPVLNRGQVPEAFF.

This clone was recorded a few times. The CDR3 is CASSSGGTNTEAFF. The CDR3 DNA sequence: TGTGCCAGCAGTAGTGGGGGGACGAACACTGAAGCTTTCTTT. The chain is built from TRBV6-5 and TRBJ1-1; maybe TRBD1 (5 bases). The CDR3 runs 14 residues. The germline V gene encodes CDR1 MNHEY and CDR2 SVGAGI. Trimming took 5 bases from V and 1 from J, leaving 11 bases between them.